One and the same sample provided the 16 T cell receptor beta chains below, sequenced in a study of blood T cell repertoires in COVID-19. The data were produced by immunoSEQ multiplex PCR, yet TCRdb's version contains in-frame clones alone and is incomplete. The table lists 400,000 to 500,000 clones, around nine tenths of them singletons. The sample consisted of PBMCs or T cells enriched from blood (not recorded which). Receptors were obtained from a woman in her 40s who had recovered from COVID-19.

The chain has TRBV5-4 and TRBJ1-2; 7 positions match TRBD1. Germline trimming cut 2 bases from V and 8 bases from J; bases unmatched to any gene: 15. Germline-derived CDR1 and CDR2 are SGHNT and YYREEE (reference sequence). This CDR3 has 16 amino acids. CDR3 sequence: CASSLRQGGVGNGYTF. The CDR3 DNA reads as TGTGCCAGCAGCTTAAGACAGGGAGGAGTGGGAAACGGCTACACCTTC.

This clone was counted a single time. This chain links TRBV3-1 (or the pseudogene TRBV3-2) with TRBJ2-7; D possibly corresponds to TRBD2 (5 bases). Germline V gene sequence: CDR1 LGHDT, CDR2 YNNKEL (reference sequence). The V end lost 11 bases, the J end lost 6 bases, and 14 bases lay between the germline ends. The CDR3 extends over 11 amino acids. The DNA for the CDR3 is TGTGCCCGAGTGGGCGGGTTCGAGCAGTACTTC. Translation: CARVGGFEQYF.

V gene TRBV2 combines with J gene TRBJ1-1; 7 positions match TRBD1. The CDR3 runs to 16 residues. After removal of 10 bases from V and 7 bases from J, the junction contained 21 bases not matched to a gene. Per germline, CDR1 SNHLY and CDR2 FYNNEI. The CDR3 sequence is CATSESGQKGTGEAFF. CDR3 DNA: TGTGCCACCTCCGAATCGGGACAGAAGGGAACGGGTGAAGCTTTCTTT.

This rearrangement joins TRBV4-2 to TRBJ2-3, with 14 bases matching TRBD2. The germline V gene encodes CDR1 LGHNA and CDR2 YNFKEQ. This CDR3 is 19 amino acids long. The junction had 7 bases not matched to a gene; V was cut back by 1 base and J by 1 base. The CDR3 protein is CASSQGGLAGVGGTDTQYF. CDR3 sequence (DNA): TGTGCCAGCAGCCAAGGGGGACTAGCGGGAGTCGGCGGCACAGATACGCAGTATTTT.

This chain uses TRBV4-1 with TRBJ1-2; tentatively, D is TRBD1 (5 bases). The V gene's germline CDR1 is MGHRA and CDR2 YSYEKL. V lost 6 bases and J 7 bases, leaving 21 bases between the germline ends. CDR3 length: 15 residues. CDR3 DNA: TGCGCCAGCAGGGGGGGACCGCAAGGTCCCCGTGGCTACACCTTC. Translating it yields CASRGGPQGPRGYTF.

The CDR3 loop is CASSIRTGGNTEAFF. CDR3 bases: TGTGCCAGTAGTATCCGGACAGGGGGGAACACTGAAGCTTTCTTT. The V call is TRBV19, the J call TRBJ1-1; 10 bases fit TRBD1. Germline V gives CDR1 LNHDA, CDR2 SQIVND (reference sequence). The CDR3 totals 15 residues. J gave up 1 base and V 3 bases, and 2 bases lay outside the gene matches.

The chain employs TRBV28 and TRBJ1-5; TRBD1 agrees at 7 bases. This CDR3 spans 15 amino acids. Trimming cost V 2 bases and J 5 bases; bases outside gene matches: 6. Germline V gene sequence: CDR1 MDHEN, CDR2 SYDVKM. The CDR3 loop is CASSLPNRGDQPQHF. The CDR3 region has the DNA TGTGCCAGCAGTTTACCGAACAGGGGCGATCAGCCCCAGCATTTT.

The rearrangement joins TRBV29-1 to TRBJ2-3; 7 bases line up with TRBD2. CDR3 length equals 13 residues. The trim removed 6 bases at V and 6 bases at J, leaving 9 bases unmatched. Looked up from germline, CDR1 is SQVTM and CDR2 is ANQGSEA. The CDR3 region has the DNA TGCAGCGTCAAGAATCATAGCGGGGATACGCAGTATTTT. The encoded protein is CSVKNHSGDTQYF.

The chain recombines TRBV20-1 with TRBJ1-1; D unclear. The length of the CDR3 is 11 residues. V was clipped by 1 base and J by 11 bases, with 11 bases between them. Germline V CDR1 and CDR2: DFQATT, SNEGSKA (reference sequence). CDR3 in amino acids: CSARVTARAFF. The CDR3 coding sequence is TGCAGTGCTAGAGTTACCGCGAGGGCTTTCTTT.

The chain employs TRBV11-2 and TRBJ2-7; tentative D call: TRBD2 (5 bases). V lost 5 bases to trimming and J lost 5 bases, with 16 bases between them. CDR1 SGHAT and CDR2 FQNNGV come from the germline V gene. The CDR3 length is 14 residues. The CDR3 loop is CASSPSWEFNEQYF. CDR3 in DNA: TGTGCCAGCAGCCCCTCGTGGGAGTTCAACGAGCAGTACTTC. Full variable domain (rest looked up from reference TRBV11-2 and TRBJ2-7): EAGVAQSPRYKIIEKRQSVAFWCNPISGHATLYWYQQILGQGPKLLIQFQNNGVVDDSQLPKDRFSAERLKGVDSTLKIQPAKLEDSAVYLCASSPSWEFNEQYFGPGTRLTVT.

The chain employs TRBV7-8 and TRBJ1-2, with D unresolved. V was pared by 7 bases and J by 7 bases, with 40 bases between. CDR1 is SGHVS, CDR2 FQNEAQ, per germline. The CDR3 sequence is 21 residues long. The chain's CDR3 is CASNGLEGQSTRLLETSGYTF. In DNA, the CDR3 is TGTGCCAGCAATGGTCTGGAGGGCCAGTCGACCCGTTTACTAGAAACTTCTGGCTACACCTTC.

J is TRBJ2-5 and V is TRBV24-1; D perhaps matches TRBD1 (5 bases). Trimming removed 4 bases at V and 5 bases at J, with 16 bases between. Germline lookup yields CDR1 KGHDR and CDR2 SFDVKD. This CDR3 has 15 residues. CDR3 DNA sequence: TGTGCCACCAGTGACCCTCGGACCTCAGGGGAGACCCAGTACTTC. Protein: CATSDPRTSGETQYF.

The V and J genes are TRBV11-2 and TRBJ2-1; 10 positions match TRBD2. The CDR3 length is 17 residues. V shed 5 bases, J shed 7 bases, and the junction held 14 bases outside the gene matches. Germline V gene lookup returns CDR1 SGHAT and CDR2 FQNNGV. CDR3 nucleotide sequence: TGTGCCAGCAGCCGAGGCCAGGGGGGACTAGCGAATAATGAGCAGTTCTTC. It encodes CASSRGQGGLANNEQFF.

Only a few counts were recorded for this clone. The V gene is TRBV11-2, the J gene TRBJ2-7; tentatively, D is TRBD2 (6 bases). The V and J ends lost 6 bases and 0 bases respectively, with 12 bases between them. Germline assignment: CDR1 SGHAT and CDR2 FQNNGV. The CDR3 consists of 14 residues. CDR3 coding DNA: TGTGCCAGCAGGCGGGACTCCAGCTCCTACGAGCAGTACTTC. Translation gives CASRRDSSSYEQYF.

CDR3 loop: CASSSITGGATEQYF. The CDR3 region has the DNA TGTGCCAGCAGCTCTATAACAGGGGGAGCTACCGAGCAGTACTTC. J is TRBJ2-7 and V is TRBV7-2, with 8 bases aligning to TRBD1. The CDR3 is 15 residues long. V was pared by 4 bases and J by 6 bases, with 11 bases of the junction left unmatched. Per germline, CDR1 SGHTA and CDR2 FQGNSA. Using reference TRBV7-2 and TRBJ2-7 for the parts outside the CDR3, the full variable domain is GAGVSQSPSNKVTEKGKDVELRCDPISGHTALYWYRQSLGQGLEFLIYFQGNSAPDKSGLPSDRFSAERTGGSVSTLTIQRTQQEDSAVYLCASSSITGGATEQYFGPGTRLTVT.

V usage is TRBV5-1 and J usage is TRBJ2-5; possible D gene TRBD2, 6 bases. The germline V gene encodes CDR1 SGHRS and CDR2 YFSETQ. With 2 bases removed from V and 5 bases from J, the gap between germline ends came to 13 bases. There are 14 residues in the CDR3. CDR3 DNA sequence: TGCGCCAGCAGCTTAGGAGGGTTCGAGGAGACCCAGTACTTC. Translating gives CASSLGGFEETQYF.